This T cell receptor (beta chain) was sequenced for a study of T cell responses to AZD1222 COVID-19 vaccine. Points from the study as a whole: The donors showed a predominance of white British ancestry and of females, with possible underestimation of clonal diversity.

The CDR3 totals 16 residues. Germline V CDR1 and CDR2: SGHRS, YFSETQ. V dropped 4 bases and J dropped 5; count of bases not matched to a gene: 11. TCRdb's copy holds only in-frame clones and misses some; the assay was immunoSEQ multiplex PCR. This table has 200,000 or so clones, approximately 94% appearing once. Investigators merged groups given second doses at roughly 4 or roughly 12 weeks. A remark on this clone: Its antigen is currently unknown.

V and J are TRBV5-1 and TRBJ2-5; 10 positions match TRBD1. The material was peripheral blood, obtained 28 days after the second AZD1222 dose. The TCR originated in an adult who received the AZD1222 COVID-19 vaccine. The CDR3 protein is CASSQYLRDRGETQYF. In DNA form, the CDR3 reads TGCGCCAGCAGCCAATATCTCCGGGACAGGGGCGAGACCCAGTACTTC.